This TCR beta chain was recovered during a study of cytotoxic CD8 clonotypes in ibrutinib-treated CLL. Study at large: There were some 10 relapsed/refractory patients and about 15 treatment-naive patients, and around 17 were IGHV unmutated.

TCRdb's copy holds only in-frame clones and misses some; the assay was immunoSEQ multiplex PCR. Of approximately 300,000 clones in the sample, around four fifths were seen once. With 10 bases clipped from V and 6 bases from J, the junction kept 19 bases outside the gene matches. CDR3 length: 16 amino acids. Germline assignment: CDR1 MDHEN and CDR2 SYDVKM. Points from the study as a whole: The clonality went up when patients responded to ibrutinib and dropped back toward baseline at progression.

As to this clone: No antigen is known for it.

The sequenced sample was PBMCs, obtained before ibrutinib treatment. This chain connects TRBV28 to TRBJ1-2; 8 nucleotides line up with TRBD1. The sequence came from a human donor with chronic lymphocytic leukemia. As DNA, the CDR3 is TGTGCCACCACCTTAACCAGGGGGCTTAACGGTAATGGCTACACCTTC. Its translation is CATTLTRGLNGNGYTF.